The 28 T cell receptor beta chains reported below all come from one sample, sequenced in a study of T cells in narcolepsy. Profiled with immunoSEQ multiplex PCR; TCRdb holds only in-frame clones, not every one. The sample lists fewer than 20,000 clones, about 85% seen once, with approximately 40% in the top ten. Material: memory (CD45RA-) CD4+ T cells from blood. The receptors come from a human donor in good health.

CDR3 nucleotides: TGCACCAGCAGCACGGGAAGACGGCCCCTTAATCAGCCCCAGCATTTT. Protein sequence: CTSSTGRRPLNQPQHF. The chain uses TRBV1 and TRBJ1-5. TRBV1 is assigned pseudogene status. This CDR3 spans 16 amino acids.

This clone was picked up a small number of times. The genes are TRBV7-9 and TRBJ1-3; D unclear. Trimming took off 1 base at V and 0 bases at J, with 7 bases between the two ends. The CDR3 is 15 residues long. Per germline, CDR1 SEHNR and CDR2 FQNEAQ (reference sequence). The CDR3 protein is CASSLGSASGNTIYF. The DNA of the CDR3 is TGTGCCAGCAGCTTAGGGTCGGCCTCTGGAAACACCATATATTTT.

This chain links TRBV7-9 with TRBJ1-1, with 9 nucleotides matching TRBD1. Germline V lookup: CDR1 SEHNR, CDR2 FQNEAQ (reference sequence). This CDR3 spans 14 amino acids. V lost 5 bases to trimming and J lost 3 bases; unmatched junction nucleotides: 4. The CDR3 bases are TGTGCCAGCAGCGCCAGGACAGGGGACACTGAAGCTTTCTTT. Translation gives CASSARTGDTEAFF.

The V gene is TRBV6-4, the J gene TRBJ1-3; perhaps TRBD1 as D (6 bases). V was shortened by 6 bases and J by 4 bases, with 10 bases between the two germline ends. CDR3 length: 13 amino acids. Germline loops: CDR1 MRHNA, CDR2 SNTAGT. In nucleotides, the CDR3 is TGTGCCAGCAGGCTCGACAGGGGAAACACCATATATTTT. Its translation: CASRLDRGNTIYF.

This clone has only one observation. The CDR3 here is CASSQAPGGEGTGELFF. The CDR3 DNA sequence: TGCGCCAGCAGCCAAGCCCCAGGGGGGGAGGGCACCGGGGAGCTGTTTTTT. The genes are TRBV4-1 and TRBJ2-2; D may correspond to TRBD1 or TRBD2 (7 bases each). The germline CDR1 and CDR2 sequences are MGHRA and YSYEKL. CDR3 length equals 17 residues. Trimming shortened V by 1 base and J by 4 bases, and 16 bases separated the two germline ends.

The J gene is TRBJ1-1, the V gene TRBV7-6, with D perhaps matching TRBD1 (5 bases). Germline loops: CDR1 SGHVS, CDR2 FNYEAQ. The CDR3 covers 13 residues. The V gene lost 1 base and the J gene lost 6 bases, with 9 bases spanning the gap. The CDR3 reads CASSLDIGAEAFF. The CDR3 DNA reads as TGTGCCAGCAGCTTAGACATAGGGGCTGAAGCTTTCTTT.

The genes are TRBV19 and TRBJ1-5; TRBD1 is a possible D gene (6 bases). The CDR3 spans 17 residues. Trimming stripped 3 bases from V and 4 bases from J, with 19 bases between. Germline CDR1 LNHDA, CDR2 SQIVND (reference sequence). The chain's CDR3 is CASSIQASGAPNQPQHF. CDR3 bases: TGTGCCAGTAGTATTCAGGCCTCAGGGGCCCCTAATCAGCCCCAGCATTTT.

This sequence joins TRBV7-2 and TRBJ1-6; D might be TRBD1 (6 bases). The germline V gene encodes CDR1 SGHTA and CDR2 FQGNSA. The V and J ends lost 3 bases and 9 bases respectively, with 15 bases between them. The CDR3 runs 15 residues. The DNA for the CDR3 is TGTGCCAGCAGCTTGGAGACAGGTTTTGGTTCACCCCTCCACTTT. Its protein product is CASSLETGFGSPLHF.

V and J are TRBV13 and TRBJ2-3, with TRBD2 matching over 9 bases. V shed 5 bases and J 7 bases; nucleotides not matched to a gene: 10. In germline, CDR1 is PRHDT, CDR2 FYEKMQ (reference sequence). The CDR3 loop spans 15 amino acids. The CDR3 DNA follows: TGTGCCAGCAGCCCGACTAGCGGCCTTACGAATACGCAGTATTTT. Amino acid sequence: CASSPTSGLTNTQYF.

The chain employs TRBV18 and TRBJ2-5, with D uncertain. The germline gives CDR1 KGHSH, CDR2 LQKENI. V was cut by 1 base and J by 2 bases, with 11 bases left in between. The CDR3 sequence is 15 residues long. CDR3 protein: CASSPRPDQQETQYF. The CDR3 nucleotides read TGTGCCAGCTCACCACGGCCAGACCAACAAGAGACCCAGTACTTC.

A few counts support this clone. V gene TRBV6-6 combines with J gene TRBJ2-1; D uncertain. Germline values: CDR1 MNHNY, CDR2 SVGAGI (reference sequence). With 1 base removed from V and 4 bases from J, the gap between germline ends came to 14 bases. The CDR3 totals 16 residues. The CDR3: CASSYWSGPTYNEQFF. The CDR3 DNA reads TGTGCCAGCAGTTACTGGTCCGGTCCCACTTACAATGAGCAGTTCTTC.

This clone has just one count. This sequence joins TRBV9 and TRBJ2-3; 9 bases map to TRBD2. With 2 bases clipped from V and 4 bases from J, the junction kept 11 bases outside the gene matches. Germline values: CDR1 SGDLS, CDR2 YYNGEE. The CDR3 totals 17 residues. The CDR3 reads CASSVVSGGVSSDTQYF. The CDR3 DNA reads TGTGCCAGCAGCGTGGTTAGCGGGGGCGTCAGCTCAGATACGCAGTATTTT.

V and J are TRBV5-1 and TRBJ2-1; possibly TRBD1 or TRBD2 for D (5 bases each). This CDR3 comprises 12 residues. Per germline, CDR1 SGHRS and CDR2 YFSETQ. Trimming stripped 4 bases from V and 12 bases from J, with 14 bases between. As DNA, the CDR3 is TGCGCCAGCAGCCACGGGACGCCCGGGCAGTTCTTC. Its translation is CASSHGTPGQFF.

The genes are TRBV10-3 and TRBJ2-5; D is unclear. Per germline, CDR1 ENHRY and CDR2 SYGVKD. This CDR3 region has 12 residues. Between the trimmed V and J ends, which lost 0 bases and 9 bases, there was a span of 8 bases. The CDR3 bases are TGTGCCATCAGTGAGTCTGACCCGCCCCAGTACTTC. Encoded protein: CAISESDPPQYF.

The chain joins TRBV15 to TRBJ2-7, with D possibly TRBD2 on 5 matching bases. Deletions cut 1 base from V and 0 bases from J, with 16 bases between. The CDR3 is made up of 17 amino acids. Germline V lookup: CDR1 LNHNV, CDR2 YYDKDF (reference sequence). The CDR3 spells CATSRARSRAPSYEQYF. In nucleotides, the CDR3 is TGTGCCACCAGCAGAGCAAGATCGAGGGCCCCCTCCTACGAGCAGTACTTC.

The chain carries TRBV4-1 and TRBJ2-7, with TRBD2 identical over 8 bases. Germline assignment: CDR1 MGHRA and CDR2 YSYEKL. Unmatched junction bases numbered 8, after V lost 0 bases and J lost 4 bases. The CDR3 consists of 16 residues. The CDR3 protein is CASSQDNGLAGYEQYF. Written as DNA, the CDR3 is TGCGCCAGCAGCCAAGATAACGGGCTAGCGGGTTACGAGCAGTACTTC.

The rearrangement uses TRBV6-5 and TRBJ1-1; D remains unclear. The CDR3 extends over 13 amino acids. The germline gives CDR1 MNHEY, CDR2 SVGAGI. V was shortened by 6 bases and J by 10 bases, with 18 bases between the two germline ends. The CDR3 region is CASRNTDGRAAFF. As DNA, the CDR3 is TGTGCCAGCAGGAACACCGACGGACGCGCAGCTTTCTTT.

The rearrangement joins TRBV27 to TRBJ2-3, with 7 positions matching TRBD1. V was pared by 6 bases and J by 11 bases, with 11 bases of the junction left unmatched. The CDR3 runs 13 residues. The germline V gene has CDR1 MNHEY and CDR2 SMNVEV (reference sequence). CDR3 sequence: CASRAPTGAVQYF. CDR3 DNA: TGTGCCAGCAGAGCTCCTACAGGGGCGGTGCAGTATTTT.

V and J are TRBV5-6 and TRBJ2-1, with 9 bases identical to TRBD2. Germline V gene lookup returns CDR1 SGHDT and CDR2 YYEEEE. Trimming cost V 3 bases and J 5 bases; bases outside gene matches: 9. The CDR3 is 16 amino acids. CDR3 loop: CASSSRLAAIHNEQFF. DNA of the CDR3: TGTGCCAGCAGCTCCCGACTAGCGGCAATCCACAATGAGCAGTTCTTC. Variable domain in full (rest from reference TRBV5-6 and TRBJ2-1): DAGVTQSPTHLIKTRGQQVTLRCSPKSGHDTVSWYQQALGQGPQFIFQYYEEEERQRGNFPDRFSGHQFPNYSSELNVNALLLGDSALYLCASSSRLAAIHNEQFFGPGTRLTVL.

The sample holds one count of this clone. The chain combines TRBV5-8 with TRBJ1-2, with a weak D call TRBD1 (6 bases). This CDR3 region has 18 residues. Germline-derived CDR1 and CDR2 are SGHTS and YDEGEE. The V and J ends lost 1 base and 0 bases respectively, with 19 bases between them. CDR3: CASSLWIGGSLANYGYTF. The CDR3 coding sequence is TGTGCCAGCAGCTTGTGGATAGGGGGGTCTTTGGCTAACTATGGCTACACCTTC.

The CDR3 sequence is CASSLPTPEAFF. The CDR3 region has the DNA TGTGCCAGCAGCCTGCCCACCCCTGAAGCTTTCTTT. The chain couples TRBV7-2 to TRBJ1-1; D remains ambiguous. This CDR3 has 12 residues. Looked up from germline, CDR1 is SGHTA and CDR2 is FQGNSA. Trimming pared 5 bases from V and 6 bases from J, leaving 10 bases between.

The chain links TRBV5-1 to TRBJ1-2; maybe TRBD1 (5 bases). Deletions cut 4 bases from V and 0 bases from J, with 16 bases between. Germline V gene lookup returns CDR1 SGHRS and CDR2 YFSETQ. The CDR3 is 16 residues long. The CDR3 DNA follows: TGCGCCAGCAGCCCGGACGGGGGGACGGCTAACTATGGCTACACCTTC. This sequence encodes CASSPDGGTANYGYTF. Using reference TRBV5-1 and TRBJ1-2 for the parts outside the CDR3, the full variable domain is KAGVTQTPRYLIKTRGQQVTLSCSPISGHRSVSWYQQTPGQGLQFLFEYFSETQRNKGNFPGRFSGRQFSNSRSEMNVSTLELGDSALYLCASSPDGGTANYGYTFGSGTRLTVV.

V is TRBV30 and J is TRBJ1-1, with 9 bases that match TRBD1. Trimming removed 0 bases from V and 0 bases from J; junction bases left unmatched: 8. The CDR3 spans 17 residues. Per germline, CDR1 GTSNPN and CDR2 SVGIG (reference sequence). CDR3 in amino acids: CAWSVRRWDRVNTEAFF. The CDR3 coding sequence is TGTGCCTGGAGTGTACGGAGGTGGGACAGGGTGAACACTGAAGCTTTCTTT.

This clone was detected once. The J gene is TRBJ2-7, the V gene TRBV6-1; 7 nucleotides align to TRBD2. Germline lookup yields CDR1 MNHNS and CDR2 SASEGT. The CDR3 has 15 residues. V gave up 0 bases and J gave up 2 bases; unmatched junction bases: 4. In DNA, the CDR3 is TGTGCCAGCAGTGAAGCGCGTGGGAGGGCCTACGAGCAGTACTTC. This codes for CASSEARGRAYEQYF.

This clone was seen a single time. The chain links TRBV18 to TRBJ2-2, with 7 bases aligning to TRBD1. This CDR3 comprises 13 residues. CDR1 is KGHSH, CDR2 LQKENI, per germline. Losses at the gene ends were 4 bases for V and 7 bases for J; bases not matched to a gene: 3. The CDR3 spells CASSRRDSGELFF. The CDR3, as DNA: TGTGCCAGCTCACGCAGGGACAGCGGGGAGCTGTTTTTT.

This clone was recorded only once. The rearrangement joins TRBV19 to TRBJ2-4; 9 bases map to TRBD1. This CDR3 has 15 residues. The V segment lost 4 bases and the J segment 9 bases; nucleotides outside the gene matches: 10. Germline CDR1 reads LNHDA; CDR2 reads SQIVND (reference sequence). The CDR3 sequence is CASSTKGTGLGIQYF. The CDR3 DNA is TGTGCCAGTAGTACCAAGGGGACAGGGTTGGGCATTCAGTACTTC.

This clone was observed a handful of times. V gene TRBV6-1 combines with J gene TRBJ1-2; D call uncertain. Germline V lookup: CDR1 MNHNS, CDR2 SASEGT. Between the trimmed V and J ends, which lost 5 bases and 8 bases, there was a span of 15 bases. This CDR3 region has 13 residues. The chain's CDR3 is CASSSSGIGGYTF. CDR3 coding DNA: TGTGCCAGCAGTTCCAGCGGTATCGGAGGCTACACCTTC.

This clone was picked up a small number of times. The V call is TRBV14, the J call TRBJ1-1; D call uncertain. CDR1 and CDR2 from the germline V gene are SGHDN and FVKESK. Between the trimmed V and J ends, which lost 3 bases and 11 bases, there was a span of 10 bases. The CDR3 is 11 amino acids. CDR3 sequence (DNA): TGTGCCAGCAGCCAGGGTTTAAAGGCTTTCTTT. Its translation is CASSQGLKAFF.